This T cell receptor (beta chain) originates from a study of post-analysis software for immune sequencing data. Study details: Relapsing-remitting, secondary progressive and progressive-relapsing multiple sclerosis courses were included. Points from the study as a whole: Roughly five TRBV segments appeared more often in patients than in controls, and TRBV5-6, TRBV5-1 and TRBV20-1 were among these.

Germline loops: CDR1 WNHNN, CDR2 SYGVQD (reference sequence). CDR3 size: 14 residues. Trimming shortened V by 0 bases and J by 8 bases, and 13 bases separated the two germline ends. Notes on this clonotype: Its antigen is not known.

Every TCR beta cDNA library bore unique molecular identifiers. TCRdb re-analysed the PCR reads in MiXCR, keeping a single row per CDR3 protein. The repertoire consists of about 180,000 distinct CDR3 sequences, with about 30% occurring once and the leading ten covering less than 1.6%. This chain connects TRBV10-1 to TRBJ1-1; D is possibly TRBD1 (6 bases). The receptor's source is a girl aged 5-17 years with multiple sclerosis. The sample consisted of blood. The CDR3 nucleotides read TGCGCCAGCAGTGAGTCGCACAGGGAGAGCGAAGCTTTCTTT. This sequence encodes CASSESHRESEAFF.